These 5 T cell receptor beta chains originate from one sample sequenced in a study of T cell responses to AZD1222 COVID-19 vaccine. TCRdb's table, derived via immunoSEQ multiplex PCR, lists solely in-frame clones and lacks some. This sample carries some 58,000 clones, about 87% of them seen once, and the ten largest clones take roughly 14%. The sample here was peripheral blood, taken on day 0 of AZD1222 vaccination. The receptor source for this set is an adult in good health.

The V call is TRBV6-5, the J call TRBJ2-3, with D possibly matching TRBD2 (6 bases). The V and J ends lost 7 bases and 1 base respectively, with 12 bases between them. The CDR3 is 14 residues long. Germline V gene sequence: CDR1 MNHEY, CDR2 SVGAGI. The CDR3 region is CASKSGTGTDTQYF. CDR3 sequence (DNA): TGTGCCAGCAAATCCGGGACTGGCACAGATACGCAGTATTTT.

The chain combines TRBV7-6 with TRBJ2-3; D not certain. The CDR3 has 16 residues. Germline V gives CDR1 SGHVS, CDR2 FNYEAQ. V gave up 5 bases and J gave up 0 bases, with 15 bases separating them. The CDR3 loop reads CASSPVGSASTDTQYF. The CDR3 DNA reads as TGTGCCAGCAGCCCGGTCGGGTCTGCTAGCACAGATACGCAGTATTTT.

The rearrangement uses TRBV11-3 and TRBJ2-3, with 10 bases that match TRBD2. The V gene end was trimmed by 0 bases and the J gene end by 4 bases; junction bases not matched to a gene: 4. This CDR3 comprises 16 residues. CDR1 and CDR2 (germline): SGHNT, YENEEA. CDR3 sequence (DNA): TGTGCCAGCAGCTTAGAAAGCGGGAGGGCCCCAGATACGCAGTATTTT. It yields the protein CASSLESGRAPDTQYF.

The chain combines TRBV19 with TRBJ2-1; 14 nucleotides line up with TRBD2. The ends lost 6 bases at V and 7 bases at J; junction bases unmatched: 8. Germline V lookup: CDR1 LNHDA, CDR2 SQIVND (reference sequence). This CDR3 is built from 16 residues. In DNA, the CDR3 is TGTGCCAGTAGACCCTCCGGGACTAGCGGGAGAAATGAGCAGTTCTTC. This sequence encodes CASRPSGTSGRNEQFF.

This clone was found a few times. The chain couples TRBV30 to TRBJ1-6, with 7 bases identical to TRBD1. V was clipped by 2 bases and J by 7 bases; unmatched bases: 5. Looked up from germline, CDR1 is GTSNPN and CDR2 is SVGIG (reference sequence). This CDR3 is built from 14 residues. CDR3 nucleotides: TGTGCCTGGAGTAAAGGACAGGACAATTCACCCCTCCACTTT. This codes for CAWSKGQDNSPLHF.